Presented here are 19 T cell receptor beta chains from one specimen sequenced in a study of CD8 T cells in Susac syndrome. With random hexamers, about 0.45 to 1 ug RNA was reverse transcribed. Using its own MiXCR run on the immunoSEQ multiplex PCR reads, TCRdb lists one record per CDR3 protein. Among around 170,000 distinct CDR3 sequences, 85% to 95% were seen once, and the ten largest hold around 0.15%. The specimen was CD8+ T cells from PBMCs. These receptors all stem from a human donor with Susac syndrome.

The CDR3 DNA is TGCAGTGCTAGAGATTCCCCTGAGAACCCAACAGATACGCAGTATTTT. Translating gives CSARDSPENPTDTQYF. The genes are TRBV20-1 and TRBJ2-3; D remains ambiguous. With 0 bases removed from V and 3 bases from J, the gap between germline ends came to 16 bases. Per germline, CDR1 DFQATT and CDR2 SNEGSKA (reference sequence). This CDR3 has 16 residues.

The chain is built from TRBV19 and TRBJ2-7; 9 nucleotides agree with TRBD1. Trimming took 5 bases from V and 4 from J; bases not matched to a gene: 6. The CDR3 has 14 residues. Germline lookup yields CDR1 LNHDA and CDR2 SQIVND (reference sequence). CDR3 region: CASSVTGGGYEQYF. As DNA, the CDR3 is TGTGCCAGTAGTGTTACAGGGGGCGGGTACGAGCAGTACTTC.

Written as DNA, the CDR3 is TGTGCCAGCAGTCCTACAGGGGAAGGGAACACTGAAGCTTTCTTT. Translation gives CASSPTGEGNTEAFF. The chain uses TRBV28 and TRBJ1-1; 7 bases are a match to TRBD1. This CDR3 spans 15 amino acids. V shed 5 bases, J shed 1 base, and the junction held 7 bases outside the gene matches. Germline V gene lookup returns CDR1 MDHEN and CDR2 SYDVKM.

This clonotype was seen just once. This rearrangement joins TRBV24-1 to TRBJ2-2; D not resolved. Looked up from germline, CDR1 is KGHDR and CDR2 is SFDVKD. This CDR3 is built from 13 residues. The ends were cut back, 2 bases at V and 4 bases at J, with 4 bases in the middle. CDR3 DNA: TGTGCCACCAGTGATTGGGCCACCGGGGAGCTGTTTTTT. It codes for CATSDWATGELFF.

The genes are TRBV28 and TRBJ1-1, with D maybe TRBD1 (5 bases). This CDR3 spans 14 amino acids. The V and J ends lost 5 bases and 0 bases respectively, with 10 bases between them. Germline CDR1 and CDR2: MDHEN and SYDVKM. The CDR3 coding sequence is TGTGCCAGCAGTGAAACGGGGCTGAACACTGAAGCTTTCTTT. Translating gives CASSETGLNTEAFF.

CDR3 sequence (DNA): TGTGCCAGCAGTTTTTCGGTTGAAGCGGGAGGCTACGAGCAGTACTTC. As protein: CASSFSVEAGGYEQYF. The chain combines TRBV28 with TRBJ2-7; 9 nucleotides match TRBD2. With 3 bases clipped from V and 3 bases from J, the junction kept 9 bases outside the gene matches. The length of the CDR3 is 16 residues. The V gene's germline CDR1 is MDHEN and CDR2 SYDVKM.

J is TRBJ2-1 and V is TRBV4-2; D unclear. CDR1 is LGHNA, CDR2 YNFKEQ, per germline. The CDR3 is 13 residues long. Trimming took 3 bases from V and 7 from J, leaving 10 bases between them. As DNA, the CDR3 is TGTGCCAGCAGCCACAACTGGGGAAATGAGCAGTTCTTC. Translated: CASSHNWGNEQFF.

The V call is TRBV12-3 or TRBV12-4, the J call TRBJ2-7; TRBD1 is a possible D gene (6 bases). There are 16 residues in the CDR3. V was clipped by 6 bases and J by 1 base, with 19 bases between them. The CDR3 DNA follows: TGTGCCAGCAGCGATGAAGGACAGACGAGTTCCTACGAGCAGTACTTC. This translates into CASSDEGQTSSYEQYF.

The V gene is TRBV6-2 or TRBV6-3, the J gene TRBJ2-7; 8 bases agree with TRBD2. After removal of 10 bases from V and 0 bases from J, the junction contained 5 bases not matched to a gene. Germline-derived CDR1 and CDR2 are MNHEY and SVGEGT. This CDR3 contains 13 residues. The CDR3 sequence is CATPSGRSYEQYF. CDR3 in DNA: TGTGCCACCCCTAGCGGGCGCTCCTACGAGCAGTACTTC.

V gene TRBV30 combines with J gene TRBJ2-3; 10 positions agree with TRBD2. CDR1 is GTSNPN, CDR2 SVGIG, per germline (reference sequence). V lost 5 bases to trimming and J lost 2 bases; unmatched junction nucleotides: 4. The CDR3 totals 14 residues. DNA for the CDR3: TGTGCCTGGGCGAGCGGGGGGGACACAGATACGCAGTATTTT. Residues: CAWASGGDTDTQYF.

The rearrangement joins TRBV7-9 to TRBJ2-1; 10 nucleotides match TRBD1. The CDR3 extends over 16 amino acids. Trimming cost V 3 bases and J 4 bases; bases outside gene matches: 6. The germline V gene has CDR1 SEHNR and CDR2 FQNEAQ (reference sequence). The CDR3 DNA reads as TGTGCCAGCAGCTTGTTAGGGACAGGGGATTACAATGAGCAGTTCTTC. Protein product: CASSLLGTGDYNEQFF.

This sequence joins TRBV5-8 and TRBJ2-7, with D unresolved. V dropped 0 bases and J dropped 6 bases, with 7 bases sitting between them. The CDR3 totals 12 residues. The germline V gene encodes CDR1 SGHTS and CDR2 YDEGEE. The CDR3 here is CASSLEGLEQYF. In nucleotides, the CDR3 is TGTGCCAGCAGCTTGGAAGGCCTCGAGCAGTACTTC.

Comments on this clonotype: One junction end disagrees with the germline gene, perhaps due to a read error. The gene calls are TRBV7-7 and TRBJ2-7, with 9 bases lining up with TRBD1. The CDR3 consists of 15 residues. The germline gives CDR1 SSHAT, CDR2 FNYEAQ (reference sequence). The CDR3 region is CASSSKPGQGSEQYF. CDR3 nucleotides: TGTGCTAGCAGCTCAAAACCGGGACAGGGATCCGAGCAGTACTTC.

The chain is built from TRBV4-1 and TRBJ2-5, with 9 positions matching TRBD2. Germline CDR1 is MGHRA and CDR2 is YSYEKL. Germline trimming cut 4 bases from V and 3 bases from J; bases unmatched to any gene: 6. The CDR3 is 15 amino acids. The CDR3 sequence: CASSPGLAGKETQYF. The CDR3 DNA is TGCGCCAGCAGCCCGGGACTAGCAGGGAAAGAGACCCAGTACTTC.

This clonotype was counted a single time. The chain recombines TRBV29-1 with TRBJ2-7, with D maybe TRBD2 (5 bases). The CDR3 has 12 residues. The V gene lost 7 bases and the J gene lost 5 bases, with 15 bases spanning the gap. Germline CDR1 SQVTM, CDR2 ANQGSEA. The CDR3 sequence is CSGTSLANEQYF. The CDR3 coding sequence is TGCAGCGGCACCAGTCTAGCTAACGAGCAGTACTTC.

The chain couples TRBV4-1 to TRBJ1-2; tentatively, D is TRBD1 (5 bases). Per germline, CDR1 MGHRA and CDR2 YSYEKL. The CDR3 contains 14 residues. Trimming cost V 4 bases and J 8 bases, with 17 bases left between them. CDR3 DNA: TGCGCCAGCAGCCGGCAGGGTACAAAGGCCGGCTACACCTTC. Its translation: CASSRQGTKAGYTF.

This chain connects TRBV13 to TRBJ2-1, with D tentatively TRBD1 or TRBD2 (5 bases each). V lost 5 bases and J lost 4, with 9 bases in between. The CDR3 contains 13 residues. Germline V gives CDR1 PRHDT, CDR2 FYEKMQ (reference sequence). The CDR3 sequence is CASSGGFYNEQFF. The CDR3 nucleotides read TGTGCCAGCAGCGGGGGATTTTACAATGAGCAGTTCTTC.

About this clonotype itself: Sequence at one end of the junction differs from germline and may be a read error. The chain combines TRBV10-1 with TRBJ1-1; D call uncertain. Germline values: CDR1 WNHNN, CDR2 SYGVQD (reference sequence). This CDR3 has 11 amino acids. This chain's CDR3 is CASSEGTKAFF. The CDR3 DNA is TGCGCCAGCAGTGAAGGCACTAAAGCTTTCTTT.

This clonotype was seen only once. The chain recombines TRBV2 with TRBJ2-7, with TRBD2 matching over 11 bases. Germline CDR1 and CDR2: SNHLY and FYNNEI. Trimming took 6 bases from V and 1 from J; bases not matched to a gene: 2. The CDR3 runs 14 residues. CDR3 sequence (DNA): TGTGCCAGCAGGAGACTAGCGGGATCCTACGAGCAGTACTTC. It translates to CASRRLAGSYEQYF.